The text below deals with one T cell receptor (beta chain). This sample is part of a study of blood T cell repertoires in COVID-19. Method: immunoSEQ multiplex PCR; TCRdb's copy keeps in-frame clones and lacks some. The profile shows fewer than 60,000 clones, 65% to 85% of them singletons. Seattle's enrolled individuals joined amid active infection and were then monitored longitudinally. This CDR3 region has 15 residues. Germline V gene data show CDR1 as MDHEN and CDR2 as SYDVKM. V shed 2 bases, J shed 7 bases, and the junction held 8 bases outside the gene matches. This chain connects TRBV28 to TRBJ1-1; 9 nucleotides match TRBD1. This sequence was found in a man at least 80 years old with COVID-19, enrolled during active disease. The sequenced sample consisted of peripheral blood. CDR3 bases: TGTGCCAGCAGTTTAAGTCCAGGACAGGGGCTTGAAGCTTTCTTT. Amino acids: CASSLSPGQGLEAFF.